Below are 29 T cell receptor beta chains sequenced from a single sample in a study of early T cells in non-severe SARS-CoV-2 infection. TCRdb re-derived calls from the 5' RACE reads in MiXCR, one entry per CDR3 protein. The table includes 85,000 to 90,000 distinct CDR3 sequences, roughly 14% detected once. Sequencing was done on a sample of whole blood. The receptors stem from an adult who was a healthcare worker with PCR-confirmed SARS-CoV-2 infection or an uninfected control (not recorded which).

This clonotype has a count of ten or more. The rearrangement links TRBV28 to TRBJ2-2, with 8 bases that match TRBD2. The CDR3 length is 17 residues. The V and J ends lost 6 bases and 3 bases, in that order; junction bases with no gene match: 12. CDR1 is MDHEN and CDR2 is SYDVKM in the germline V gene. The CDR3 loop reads CASRGTSGSEDTGELFF. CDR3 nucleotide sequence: TGTGCCAGCAGAGGAACTAGCGGCTCAGAGGACACCGGGGAGCTGTTTTTT.

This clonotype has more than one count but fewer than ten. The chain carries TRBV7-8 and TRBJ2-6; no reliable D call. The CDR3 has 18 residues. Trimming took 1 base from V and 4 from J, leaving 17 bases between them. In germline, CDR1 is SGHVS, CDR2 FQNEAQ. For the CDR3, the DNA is TGTGCCAGCAGCTTAGGACGTCGCAGGCGAGGCGGGGCCAACGTCCTGACTTTC. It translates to CASSLGRRRRGGANVLTF.

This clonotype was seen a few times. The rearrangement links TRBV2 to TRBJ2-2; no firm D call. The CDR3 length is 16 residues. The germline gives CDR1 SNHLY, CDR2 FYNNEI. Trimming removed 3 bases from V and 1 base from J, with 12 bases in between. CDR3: CASSESSRLNTGELFF. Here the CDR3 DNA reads TGTGCCAGCAGTGAGTCCTCGCGACTGAACACCGGGGAGCTGTTTTTT.

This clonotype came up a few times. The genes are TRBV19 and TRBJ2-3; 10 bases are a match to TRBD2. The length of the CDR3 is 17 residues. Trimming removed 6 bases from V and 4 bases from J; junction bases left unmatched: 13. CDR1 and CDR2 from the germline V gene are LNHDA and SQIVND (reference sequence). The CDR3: CASSAPRTSGLADTQYF. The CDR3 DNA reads TGTGCCAGTAGCGCTCCCCGGACTAGCGGTTTAGCAGATACGCAGTATTTT.

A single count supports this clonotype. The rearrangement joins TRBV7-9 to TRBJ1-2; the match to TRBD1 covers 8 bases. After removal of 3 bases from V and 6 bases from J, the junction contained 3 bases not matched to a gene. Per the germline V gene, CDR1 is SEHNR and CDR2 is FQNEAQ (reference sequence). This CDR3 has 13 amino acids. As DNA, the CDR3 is TGTGCCAGCAGCTTGGACAGGGTCAATGGCTACACCTTC. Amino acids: CASSLDRVNGYTF.

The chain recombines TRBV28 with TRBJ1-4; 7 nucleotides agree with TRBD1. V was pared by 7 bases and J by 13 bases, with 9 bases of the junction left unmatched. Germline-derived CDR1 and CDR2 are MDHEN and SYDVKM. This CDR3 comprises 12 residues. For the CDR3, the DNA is TGTGCCAGCAATGACAGGGTGAGAAGACTGTTTTTT. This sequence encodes CASNDRVRRLFF. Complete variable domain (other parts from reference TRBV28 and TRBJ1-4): DVKVTQSSRYLVKRTGEKVFLECVQDMDHENMFWYRQDPGLGLRLIYFSYDVKMKEKGDIPEGYSVSREKKERFSLILESASTNQTSMYLCASNDRVRRLFFGSGTQLSVL.

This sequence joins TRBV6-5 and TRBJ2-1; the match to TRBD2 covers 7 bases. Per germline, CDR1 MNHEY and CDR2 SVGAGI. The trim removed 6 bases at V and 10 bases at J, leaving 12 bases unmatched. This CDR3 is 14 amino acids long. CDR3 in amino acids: CASSKRLAEEEQFF. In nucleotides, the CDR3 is TGTGCCAGCAGCAAAAGACTAGCCGAAGAGGAGCAGTTCTTC.

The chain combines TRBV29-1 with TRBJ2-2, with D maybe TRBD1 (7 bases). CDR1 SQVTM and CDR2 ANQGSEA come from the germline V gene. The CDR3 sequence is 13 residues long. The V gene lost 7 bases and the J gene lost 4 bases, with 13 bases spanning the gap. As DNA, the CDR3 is TGCAGCGCGACAGGGACTTCCACCGGGGAGCTGTTTTTT. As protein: CSATGTSTGELFF.

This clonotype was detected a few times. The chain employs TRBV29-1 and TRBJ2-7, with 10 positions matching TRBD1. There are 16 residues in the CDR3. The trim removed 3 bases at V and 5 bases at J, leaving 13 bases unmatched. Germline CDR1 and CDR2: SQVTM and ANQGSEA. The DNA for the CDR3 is TGCAGCGTTGATCAGGCTAGGACAGGGGGTTTCAACGAGCAGTACTTC. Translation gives CSVDQARTGGFNEQYF.

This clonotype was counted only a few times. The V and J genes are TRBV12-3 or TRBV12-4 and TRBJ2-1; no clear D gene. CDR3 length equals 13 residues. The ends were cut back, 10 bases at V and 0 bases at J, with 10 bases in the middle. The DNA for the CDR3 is TGTGCCACACAGATGAGCTCCTACAATGAGCAGTTCTTC. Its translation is CATQMSSYNEQFF.

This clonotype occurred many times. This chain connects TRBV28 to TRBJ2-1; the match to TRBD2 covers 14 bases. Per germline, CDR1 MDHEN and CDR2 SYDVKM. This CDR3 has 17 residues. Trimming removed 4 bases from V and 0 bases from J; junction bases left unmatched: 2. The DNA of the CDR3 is TGTGCCAGCAGTTCGGGGACTAGCGGGGGCTCCTACAATGAGCAGTTCTTC. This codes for CASSSGTSGGSYNEQFF.

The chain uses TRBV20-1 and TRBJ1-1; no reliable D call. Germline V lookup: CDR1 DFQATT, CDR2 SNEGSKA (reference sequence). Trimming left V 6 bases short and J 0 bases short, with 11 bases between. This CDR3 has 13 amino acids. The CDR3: CSAPPILNTEAFF. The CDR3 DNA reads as TGCAGTGCCCCCCCCATTCTGAACACTGAAGCTTTCTTT.

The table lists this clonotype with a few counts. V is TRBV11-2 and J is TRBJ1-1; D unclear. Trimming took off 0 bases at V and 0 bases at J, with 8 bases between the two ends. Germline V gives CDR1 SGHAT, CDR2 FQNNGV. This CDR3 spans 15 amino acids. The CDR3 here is CASSLEGSLNTEAFF. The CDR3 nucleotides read TGTGCCAGCAGCTTAGAAGGGTCCTTGAACACTGAAGCTTTCTTT.

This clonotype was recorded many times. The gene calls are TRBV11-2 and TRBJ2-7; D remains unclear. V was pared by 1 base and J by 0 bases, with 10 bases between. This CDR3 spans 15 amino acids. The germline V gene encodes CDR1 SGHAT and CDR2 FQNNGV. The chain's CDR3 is CASSLGSPSSYEQYF. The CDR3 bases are TGTGCCAGCAGCTTAGGGTCCCCCAGCTCCTACGAGCAGTACTTC.

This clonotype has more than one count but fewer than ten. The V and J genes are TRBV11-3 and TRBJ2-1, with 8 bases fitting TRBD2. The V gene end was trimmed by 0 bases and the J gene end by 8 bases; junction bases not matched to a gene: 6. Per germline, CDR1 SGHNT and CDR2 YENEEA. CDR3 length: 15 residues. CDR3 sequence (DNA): TGTGCCAGCAGCTTAGAAACGGGAGGGCAGCATGAGCAGTTCTTC. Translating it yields CASSLETGGQHEQFF.

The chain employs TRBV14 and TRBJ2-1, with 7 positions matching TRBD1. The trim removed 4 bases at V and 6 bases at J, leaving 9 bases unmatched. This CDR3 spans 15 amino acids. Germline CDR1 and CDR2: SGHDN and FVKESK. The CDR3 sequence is CASSPMTGWGNEQFF. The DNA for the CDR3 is TGTGCCAGCAGCCCGATGACAGGGTGGGGCAATGAGCAGTTCTTC.

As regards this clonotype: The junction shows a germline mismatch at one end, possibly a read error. CDR3 loop: CASSADRNSEAFF. CDR3 DNA: TGTGCCAGCAGCGCCGACAGGAACTCTGAAGCTTTCTTT. The rearrangement uses TRBV7-9 and TRBJ1-1; possible D gene TRBD1, 6 bases. The CDR3 extends over 13 amino acids. Per the germline V gene, CDR1 is SEHNR and CDR2 is FQNEAQ (reference sequence).

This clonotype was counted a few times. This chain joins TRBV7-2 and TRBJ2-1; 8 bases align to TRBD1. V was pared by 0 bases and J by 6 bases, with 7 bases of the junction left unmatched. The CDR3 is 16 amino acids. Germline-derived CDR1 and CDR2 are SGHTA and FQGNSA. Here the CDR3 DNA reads TGTGCCAGCAGCTTAGCCGCGGGGACAGGCATCAATGAGCAGTTCTTC. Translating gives CASSLAAGTGINEQFF.

The CDR3 DNA reads TGTGCCAGTAGTATCCCCCCAGCTACCTACAATGAGCAGTTCTTC. This sequence encodes CASSIPPATYNEQFF. The chain joins TRBV19 to TRBJ2-1; D unresolved. Germline lookup yields CDR1 LNHDA and CDR2 SQIVND (reference sequence). V gave up 3 bases and J gave up 2 bases, with 11 bases separating them. The CDR3 extends over 15 amino acids.

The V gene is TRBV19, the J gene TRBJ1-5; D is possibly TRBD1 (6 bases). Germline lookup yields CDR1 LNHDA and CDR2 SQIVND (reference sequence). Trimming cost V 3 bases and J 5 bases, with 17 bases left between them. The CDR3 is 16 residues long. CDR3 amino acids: CASSMSPRGGDQPQHF. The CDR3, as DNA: TGTGCCAGTAGTATGAGTCCCAGGGGAGGGGATCAGCCCCAGCATTTT.

CDR3 sequence reads: CASSSSGTVSGKLFF. CDR3 nucleotides: TGCGCCAGCAGCTCGTCCGGGACAGTCTCGGGAAAACTGTTTTTT. The chain has TRBV5-1 and TRBJ1-4, with TRBD1 identical over 7 bases. V lost 3 bases to trimming and J lost 10 bases; unmatched junction nucleotides: 12. Germline CDR1 reads SGHRS; CDR2 reads YFSETQ. This CDR3 has 15 amino acids.

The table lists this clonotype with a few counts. The CDR3 bases are TGTGCCAGCAGCCCGAGATCACAGGGGTACGAGCAGTACTTC. Translated, it gives CASSPRSQGYEQYF. V is TRBV9 and J is TRBJ2-7, with 7 bases lining up with TRBD1. V shed 4 bases and J 4 bases; nucleotides not matched to a gene: 8. This CDR3 comprises 14 residues. CDR1 is SGDLS and CDR2 is YYNGEE in the germline V gene.

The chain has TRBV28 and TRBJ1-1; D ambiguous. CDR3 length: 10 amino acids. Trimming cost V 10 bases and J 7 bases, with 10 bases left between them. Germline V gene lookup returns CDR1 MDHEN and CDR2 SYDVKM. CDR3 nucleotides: TGTGCCATCGCGGACCGTGAAGCTTTCTTT. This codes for CAIADREAFF.

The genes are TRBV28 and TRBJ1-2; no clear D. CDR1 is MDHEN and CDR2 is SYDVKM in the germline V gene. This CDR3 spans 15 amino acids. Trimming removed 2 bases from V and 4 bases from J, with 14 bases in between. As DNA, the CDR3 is TGTGCCAGCAGTTTAAATCAGCCCGGCGGCTATGGCTACACCTTC. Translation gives CASSLNQPGGYGYTF.

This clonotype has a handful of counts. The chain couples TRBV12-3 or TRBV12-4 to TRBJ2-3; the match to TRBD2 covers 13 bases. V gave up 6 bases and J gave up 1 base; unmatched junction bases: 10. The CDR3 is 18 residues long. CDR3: CASSFYGLAGAGTDTQYF. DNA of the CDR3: TGTGCCAGCAGCTTTTATGGACTAGCGGGAGCAGGCACAGATACGCAGTATTTT.

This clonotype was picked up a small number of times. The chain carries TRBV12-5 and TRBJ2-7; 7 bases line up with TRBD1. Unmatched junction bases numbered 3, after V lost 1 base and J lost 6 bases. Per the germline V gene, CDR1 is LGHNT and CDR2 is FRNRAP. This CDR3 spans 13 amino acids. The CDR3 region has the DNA TGTGCTAGTGGTTTGGACAGGGGAAGCGAGCAGTACTTC. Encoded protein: CASGLDRGSEQYF.

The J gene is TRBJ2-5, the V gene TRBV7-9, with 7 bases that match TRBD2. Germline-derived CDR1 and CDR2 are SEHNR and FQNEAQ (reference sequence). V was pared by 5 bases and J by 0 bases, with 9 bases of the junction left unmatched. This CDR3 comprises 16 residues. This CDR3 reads CASSAGVSENQETQYF. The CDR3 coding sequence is TGTGCCAGCAGCGCGGGGGTCTCGGAGAACCAAGAGACCCAGTACTTC.

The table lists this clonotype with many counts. The CDR3, as DNA: TGTGCCAGCAGTTTGTTGGGGGGGAATGAGCAGTTCTTC. Its translation: CASSLLGGNEQFF. J is TRBJ2-1 and V is TRBV7-3; 7 bases agree with TRBD2. The germline V gene encodes CDR1 SGHTA and CDR2 FQGTGA. The CDR3 has 13 amino acids. The junction had 6 bases not matched to a gene; V was cut back by 6 bases and J by 7 bases.

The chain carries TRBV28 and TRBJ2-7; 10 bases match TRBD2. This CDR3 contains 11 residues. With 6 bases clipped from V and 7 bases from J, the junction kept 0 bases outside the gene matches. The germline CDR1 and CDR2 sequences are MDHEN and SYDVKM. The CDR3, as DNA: TGTGCCAGCAGACTAGCGGGGGAGCAGTACTTC. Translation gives CASRLAGEQYF.